The clone carrying this T cell receptor beta chain was observed a handful of times. In the authors' workflow: Estimation of nucleated cell counts relied on the amplification of reference gene primers. Assay used: immunoSEQ multiplex PCR; TCRdb lists only in-frame clones, some missing. From that table come the V and J calls and clone size; the DNA was used to work out D and trimming. The sample shows over 70,000 clones, roughly 86% of them seen only once. This sample was included in a study of blood T cell repertoires in COVID-19. Study context: Samples of COVID-19 (acute and convalescent) were obtained from the United States, Italy and Spain. The cDNA or gDNA used as material had been derived from T cells, B-cell-depleted T cells, or PBMCs.

Germline V lookup: CDR1 LGHNT, CDR2 FRNRAP. CDR3 size: 14 residues. After removal of 4 bases from V and 2 bases from J, the junction contained 3 bases not matched to a gene. This clonotype originated in a man aged 55 to 70 with acute or convalescent COVID-19. Sequenced input: peripheral blood. The V gene is TRBV12-5, the J gene TRBJ2-3; 7 bases match TRBD1. The CDR3 reads CASGSGQHTDTQYF. CDR3 bases: TGTGCTAGTGGTTCGGGACAGCACACAGATACGCAGTATTTT. The variable domain in full, with the rest retrieved from reference TRBV12-5 and TRBJ2-3, is DARVTQTPRHKVTEMGQEVTMRCQPILGHNTVFWYRQTMMQGLELLAYFRNRAPLDDSGMPKDRFSAEMPDATLATLKIQPSEPRDSAVYFCASGSGQHTDTQYFGPGTRLTVL.